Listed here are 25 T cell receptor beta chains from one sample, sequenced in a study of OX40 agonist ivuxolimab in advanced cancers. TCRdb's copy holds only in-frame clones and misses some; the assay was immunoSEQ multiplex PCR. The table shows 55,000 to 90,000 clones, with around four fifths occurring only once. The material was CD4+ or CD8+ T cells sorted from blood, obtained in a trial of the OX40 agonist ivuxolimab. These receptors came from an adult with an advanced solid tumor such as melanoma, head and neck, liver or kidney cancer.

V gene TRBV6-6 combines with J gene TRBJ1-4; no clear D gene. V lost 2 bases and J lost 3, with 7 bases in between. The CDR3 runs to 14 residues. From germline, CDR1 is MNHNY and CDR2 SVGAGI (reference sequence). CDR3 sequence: CASSYVGANEKLFF. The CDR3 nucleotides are TGTGCCAGCAGTTACGTGGGAGCTAATGAAAAACTGTTTTTT.

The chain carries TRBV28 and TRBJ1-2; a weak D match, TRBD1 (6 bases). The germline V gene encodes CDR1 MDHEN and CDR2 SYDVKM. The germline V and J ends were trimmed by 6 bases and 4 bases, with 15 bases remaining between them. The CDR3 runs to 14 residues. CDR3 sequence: CASRHLQGGYGYTF. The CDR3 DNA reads TGTGCCAGCAGACACCTACAGGGTGGCTATGGCTACACCTTC.

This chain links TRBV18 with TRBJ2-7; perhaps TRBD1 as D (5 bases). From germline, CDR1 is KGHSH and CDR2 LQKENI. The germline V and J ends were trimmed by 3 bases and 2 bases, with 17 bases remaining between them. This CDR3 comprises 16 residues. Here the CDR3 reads CASSPPSGIGAYEQYF. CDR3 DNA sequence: TGTGCCAGCTCACCCCCCTCAGGGATTGGGGCCTACGAGCAGTACTTC.

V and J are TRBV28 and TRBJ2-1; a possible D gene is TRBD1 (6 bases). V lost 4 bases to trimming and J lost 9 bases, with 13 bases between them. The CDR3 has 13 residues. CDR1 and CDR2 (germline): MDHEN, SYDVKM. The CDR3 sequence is CASSSYRVPEQFF. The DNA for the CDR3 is TGTGCCAGCAGTTCCTACAGGGTACCTGAGCAGTTCTTC. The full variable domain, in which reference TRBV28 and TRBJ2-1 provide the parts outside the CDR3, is DVKVTQSSRYLVKRTGEKVFLECVQDMDHENMFWYRQDPGLGLRLIYFSYDVKMKEKGDIPEGYSVSREKKERFSLILESASTNQTSMYLCASSSYRVPEQFFGPGTRLTVL.

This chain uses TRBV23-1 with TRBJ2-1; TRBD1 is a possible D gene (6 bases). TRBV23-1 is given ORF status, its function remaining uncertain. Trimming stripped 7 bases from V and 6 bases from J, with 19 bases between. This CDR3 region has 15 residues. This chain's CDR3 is CASTLPGQGFNEQFF. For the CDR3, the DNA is TGCGCCAGCACCCTCCCGGGGCAGGGGTTCAATGAGCAGTTCTTC.

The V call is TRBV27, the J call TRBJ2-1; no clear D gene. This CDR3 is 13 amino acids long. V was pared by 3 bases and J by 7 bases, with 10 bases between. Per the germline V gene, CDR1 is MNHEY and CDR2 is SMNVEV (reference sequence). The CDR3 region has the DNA TGTGCCAGCAGTTTTCTAGATGGTAATGAGCAGTTCTTC. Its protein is CASSFLDGNEQFF.

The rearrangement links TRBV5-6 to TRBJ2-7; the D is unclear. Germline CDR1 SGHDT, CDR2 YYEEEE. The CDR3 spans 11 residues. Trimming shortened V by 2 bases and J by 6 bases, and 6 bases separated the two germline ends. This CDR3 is CASSFGPEQYF. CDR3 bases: TGTGCCAGCAGCTTCGGTCCCGAGCAGTACTTC.

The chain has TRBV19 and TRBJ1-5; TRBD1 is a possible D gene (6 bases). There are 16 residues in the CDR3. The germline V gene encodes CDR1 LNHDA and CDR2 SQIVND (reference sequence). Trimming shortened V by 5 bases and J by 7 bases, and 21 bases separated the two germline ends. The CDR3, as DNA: TGTGCCAGTAGTGCCAGTAGGAGGGGGGCAGAGCAGCCCCAGCATTTT. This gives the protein CASSASRRGAEQPQHF.

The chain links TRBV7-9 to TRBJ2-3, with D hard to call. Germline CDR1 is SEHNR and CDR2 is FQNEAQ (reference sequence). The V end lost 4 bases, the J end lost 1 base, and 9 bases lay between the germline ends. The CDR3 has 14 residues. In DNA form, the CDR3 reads TGTGCCAGCAGCTGGATCGCAGGCACAGATACGCAGTATTTT. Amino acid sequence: CASSWIAGTDTQYF.

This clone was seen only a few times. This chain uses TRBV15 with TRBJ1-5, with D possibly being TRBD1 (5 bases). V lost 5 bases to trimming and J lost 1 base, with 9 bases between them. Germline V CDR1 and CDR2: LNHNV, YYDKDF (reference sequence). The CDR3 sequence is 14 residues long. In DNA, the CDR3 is TGTGCCACCAGCGGGGGGGGAAGCAATCAGCCCCAGCATTTT. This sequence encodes CATSGGGSNQPQHF.

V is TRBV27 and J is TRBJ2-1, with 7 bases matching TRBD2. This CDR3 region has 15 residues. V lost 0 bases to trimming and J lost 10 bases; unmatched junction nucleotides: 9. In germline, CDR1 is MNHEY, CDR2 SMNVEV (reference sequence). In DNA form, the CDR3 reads TGTGCCAGCAGTTTATCCCCAACTAGCGCTGGGGAGCAGTTCTTC. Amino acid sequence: CASSLSPTSAGEQFF.

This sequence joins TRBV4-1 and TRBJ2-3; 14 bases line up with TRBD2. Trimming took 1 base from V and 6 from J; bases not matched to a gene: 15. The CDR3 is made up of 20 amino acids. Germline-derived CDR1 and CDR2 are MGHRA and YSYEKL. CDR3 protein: CASSQVARLAGGPVIDTQYF. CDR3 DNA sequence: TGCGCCAGCAGCCAAGTGGCTCGACTAGCGGGAGGGCCAGTGATTGATACGCAGTATTTT.

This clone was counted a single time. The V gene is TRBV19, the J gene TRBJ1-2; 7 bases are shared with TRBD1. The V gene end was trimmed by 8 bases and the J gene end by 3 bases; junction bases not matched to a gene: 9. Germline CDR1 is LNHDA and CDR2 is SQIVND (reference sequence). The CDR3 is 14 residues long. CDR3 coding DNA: TGTGCCAGTCTTAGAGGGGGCACTGACTATGGCTACACCTTC. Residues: CASLRGGTDYGYTF.

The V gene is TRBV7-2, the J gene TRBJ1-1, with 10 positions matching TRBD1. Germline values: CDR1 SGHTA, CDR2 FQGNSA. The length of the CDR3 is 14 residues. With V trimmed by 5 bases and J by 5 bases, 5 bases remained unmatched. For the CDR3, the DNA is TGTGCCAGCAGCAGGGACAGGGGACGAACTGAAGCTTTCTTT. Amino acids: CASSRDRGRTEAFF.

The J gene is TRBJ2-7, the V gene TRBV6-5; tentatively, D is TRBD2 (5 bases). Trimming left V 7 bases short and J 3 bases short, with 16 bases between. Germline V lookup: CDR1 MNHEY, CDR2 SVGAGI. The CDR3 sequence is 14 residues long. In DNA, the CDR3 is TGTGCCAGCACCCCGGGGTACAGTTACTACGAGCAGTACTTC. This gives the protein CASTPGYSYYEQYF.

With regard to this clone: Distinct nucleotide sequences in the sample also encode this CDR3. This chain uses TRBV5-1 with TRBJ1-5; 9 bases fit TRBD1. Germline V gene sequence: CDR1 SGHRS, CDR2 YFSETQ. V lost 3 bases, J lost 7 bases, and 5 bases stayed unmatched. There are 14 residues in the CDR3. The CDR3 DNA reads TGCGCCAGCAGCTCGGGACAGGGAGGCCAGCCCCAGCATTTT. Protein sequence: CASSSGQGGQPQHF.

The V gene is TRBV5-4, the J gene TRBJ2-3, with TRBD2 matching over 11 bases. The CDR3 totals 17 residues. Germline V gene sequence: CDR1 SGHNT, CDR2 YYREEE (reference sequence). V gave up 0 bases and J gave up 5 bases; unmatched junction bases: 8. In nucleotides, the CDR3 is TGTGCCAGCAGCTTGGGCGGACTAGCGGGCCGTGGAGATACGCAGTATTTT. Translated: CASSLGGLAGRGDTQYF.

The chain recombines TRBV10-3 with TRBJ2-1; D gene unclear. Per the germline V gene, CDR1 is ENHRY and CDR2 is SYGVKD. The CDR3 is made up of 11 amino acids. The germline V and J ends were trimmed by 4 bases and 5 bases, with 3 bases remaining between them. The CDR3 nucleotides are TGTGCCATCAGTGCGGACAATGAGCAGTTCTTC. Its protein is CAISADNEQFF.

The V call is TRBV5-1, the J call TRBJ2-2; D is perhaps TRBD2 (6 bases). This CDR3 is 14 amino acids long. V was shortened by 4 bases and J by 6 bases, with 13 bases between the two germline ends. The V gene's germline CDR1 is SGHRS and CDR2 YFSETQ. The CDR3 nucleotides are TGCGCCAGCAGCCAGGGACTCTACGCCGGGGAGCTGTTTTTT. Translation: CASSQGLYAGELFF.

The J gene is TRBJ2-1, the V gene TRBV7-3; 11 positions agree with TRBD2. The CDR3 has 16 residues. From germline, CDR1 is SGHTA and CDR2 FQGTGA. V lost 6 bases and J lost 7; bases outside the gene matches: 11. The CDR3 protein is CASSNVAGGPENEQFF. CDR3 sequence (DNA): TGTGCCAGCAGTAATGTAGCGGGAGGGCCCGAAAATGAGCAGTTCTTC.

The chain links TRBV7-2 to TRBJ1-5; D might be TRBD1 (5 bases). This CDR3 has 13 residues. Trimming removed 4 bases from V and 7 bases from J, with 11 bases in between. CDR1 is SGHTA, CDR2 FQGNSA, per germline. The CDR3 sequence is CASSSQGMQPQHF. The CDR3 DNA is TGTGCCAGCAGCTCCCAGGGAATGCAGCCCCAGCATTTT.

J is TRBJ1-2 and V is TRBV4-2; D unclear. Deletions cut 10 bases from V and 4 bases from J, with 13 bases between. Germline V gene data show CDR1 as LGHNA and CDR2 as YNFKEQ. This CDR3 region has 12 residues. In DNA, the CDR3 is TGTGCCACGTCACTGATGGGCTATGGCTACACCTTC. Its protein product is CATSLMGYGYTF.

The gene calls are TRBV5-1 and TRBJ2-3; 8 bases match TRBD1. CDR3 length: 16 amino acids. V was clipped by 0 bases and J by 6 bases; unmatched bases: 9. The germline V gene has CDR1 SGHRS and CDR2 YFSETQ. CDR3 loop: CASSLAGQGPSDTQYF. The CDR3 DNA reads TGCGCCAGCAGCTTGGCCGGACAGGGTCCCTCGGATACGCAGTATTTT.

The CDR3 sequence is CASSTTGGIDTQYF. The CDR3 DNA is TGTGCCAGCAGTACCACGGGGGGGATAGATACGCAGTATTTT. This chain uses TRBV28 with TRBJ2-3, with TRBD2 identical over 8 bases. V gave up 5 bases and J gave up 5 bases; unmatched junction bases: 6. The length of the CDR3 is 14 residues. Germline V gene lookup returns CDR1 MDHEN and CDR2 SYDVKM.

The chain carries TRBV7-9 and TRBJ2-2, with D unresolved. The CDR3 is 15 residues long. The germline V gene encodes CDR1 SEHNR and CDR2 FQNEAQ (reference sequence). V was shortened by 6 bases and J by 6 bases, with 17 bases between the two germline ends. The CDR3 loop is CASSLTEGKAGELFF. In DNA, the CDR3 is TGTGCCAGCAGTTTAACAGAAGGGAAGGCCGGGGAGCTGTTTTTT.